The sequence of this T cell receptor (beta chain) was determined in a study of technical replicates of blood from several donors (dated 2017 in TCRdb). Preparation of the library involved the immunoSEQ multiplex PCR assay. Entries here come from immuneACCESS through TCRdb and include only in-frame sequences with V and J called. Some clones fail to appear in such tables; in the studies checked, an unresolved V gene covers under half of the shortfall, and the cause of the remainder is unknown. The table for this sample lists around 80,000 clones; roughly 93% of them were counted only once. Less than 0.3% of the sample belongs to the ten largest clones. V is reduced by 1 base and J by 4 bases, leaving a spacing of 13 bases between them. The CDR3 contains 14 residues, cysteine and phenylalanine counted. Of the read, only the CDR3 DNA is kept; its 42 bases are in frame from base 1. CDR1 GTSNPN and CDR2 SVGIG were looked up in the germline V gene (reference sequence).

This clone was seen only once. The clone's antigen remains unknown. No per-base quality is available; no much larger clone lies one base away. The rearranged segments are TRBV30 and TRBJ2-5, and TRBD2 may be the D gene, going by 6 matching bases. Input material: T cells isolated from PBMCs. The clonotype was recovered from a human donor in good health. The bases are TGTGCCTGGAGTGCAACCGGGACTCTAGAGACCCAGTACTTC. This encodes CAWSATGTLETQYF.